Sequencing of this T cell receptor (beta chain) was carried out in a study of graft-versus-host responses after intestinal transplantation. Turning to the study itself: Uniformly, recipients were administered anti-thymocyte globulin induction with subsequent tacrolimus and steroids for around 3 years. Findings and caveats of the study: Early post-transplant declines in HvG were associated with peak levels of circulating GvH clones. Recipient marrow contained GvH clones, some of which appeared first in ileum or blood. Allografts from individuals with graft-donor T cell macrochimerism displayed high graft-versus-host to host-versus-graft clonal ratios.

The assay was immunoSEQ multiplex PCR, and TCRdb's table has in-frame clones only and misses some. This sample yields about 100,000 clones, of which 85% to 95% are seen a single time; approximately 5.6% belongs to the top ten. Note on this clone: The antigen remains undetermined.

This CDR3 has 13 residues. In germline, CDR1 is MNHEY, CDR2 SMNVEV (reference sequence). V lost 4 bases to trimming and J lost 7 bases, with 11 bases between them. The chain couples TRBV27 to TRBJ2-1, with no clear D. The receptor comes from a human donor who received an intestinal transplant. The input for sequencing was unstimulated CD8+ T cells sorted from spleen or lymph node cells, taken before intestinal transplant. CDR3 loop: CASSYIGWNEQFF. For the CDR3, the DNA is TGTGCCAGCAGTTATATAGGGTGGAATGAGCAGTTCTTC.